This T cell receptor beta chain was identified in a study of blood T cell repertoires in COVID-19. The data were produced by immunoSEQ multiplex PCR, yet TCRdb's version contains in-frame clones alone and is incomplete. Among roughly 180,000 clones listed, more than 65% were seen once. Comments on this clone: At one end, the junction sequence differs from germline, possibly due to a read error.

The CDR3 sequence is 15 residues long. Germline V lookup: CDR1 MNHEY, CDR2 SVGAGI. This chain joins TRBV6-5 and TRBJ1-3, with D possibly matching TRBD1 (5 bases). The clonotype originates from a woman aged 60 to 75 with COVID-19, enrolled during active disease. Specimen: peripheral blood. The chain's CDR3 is CASSGLGPSANTIYF. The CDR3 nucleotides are TGTGCCAGCTCGGGACTGGGCCCCTCTGCAAACACCATATATTTT.